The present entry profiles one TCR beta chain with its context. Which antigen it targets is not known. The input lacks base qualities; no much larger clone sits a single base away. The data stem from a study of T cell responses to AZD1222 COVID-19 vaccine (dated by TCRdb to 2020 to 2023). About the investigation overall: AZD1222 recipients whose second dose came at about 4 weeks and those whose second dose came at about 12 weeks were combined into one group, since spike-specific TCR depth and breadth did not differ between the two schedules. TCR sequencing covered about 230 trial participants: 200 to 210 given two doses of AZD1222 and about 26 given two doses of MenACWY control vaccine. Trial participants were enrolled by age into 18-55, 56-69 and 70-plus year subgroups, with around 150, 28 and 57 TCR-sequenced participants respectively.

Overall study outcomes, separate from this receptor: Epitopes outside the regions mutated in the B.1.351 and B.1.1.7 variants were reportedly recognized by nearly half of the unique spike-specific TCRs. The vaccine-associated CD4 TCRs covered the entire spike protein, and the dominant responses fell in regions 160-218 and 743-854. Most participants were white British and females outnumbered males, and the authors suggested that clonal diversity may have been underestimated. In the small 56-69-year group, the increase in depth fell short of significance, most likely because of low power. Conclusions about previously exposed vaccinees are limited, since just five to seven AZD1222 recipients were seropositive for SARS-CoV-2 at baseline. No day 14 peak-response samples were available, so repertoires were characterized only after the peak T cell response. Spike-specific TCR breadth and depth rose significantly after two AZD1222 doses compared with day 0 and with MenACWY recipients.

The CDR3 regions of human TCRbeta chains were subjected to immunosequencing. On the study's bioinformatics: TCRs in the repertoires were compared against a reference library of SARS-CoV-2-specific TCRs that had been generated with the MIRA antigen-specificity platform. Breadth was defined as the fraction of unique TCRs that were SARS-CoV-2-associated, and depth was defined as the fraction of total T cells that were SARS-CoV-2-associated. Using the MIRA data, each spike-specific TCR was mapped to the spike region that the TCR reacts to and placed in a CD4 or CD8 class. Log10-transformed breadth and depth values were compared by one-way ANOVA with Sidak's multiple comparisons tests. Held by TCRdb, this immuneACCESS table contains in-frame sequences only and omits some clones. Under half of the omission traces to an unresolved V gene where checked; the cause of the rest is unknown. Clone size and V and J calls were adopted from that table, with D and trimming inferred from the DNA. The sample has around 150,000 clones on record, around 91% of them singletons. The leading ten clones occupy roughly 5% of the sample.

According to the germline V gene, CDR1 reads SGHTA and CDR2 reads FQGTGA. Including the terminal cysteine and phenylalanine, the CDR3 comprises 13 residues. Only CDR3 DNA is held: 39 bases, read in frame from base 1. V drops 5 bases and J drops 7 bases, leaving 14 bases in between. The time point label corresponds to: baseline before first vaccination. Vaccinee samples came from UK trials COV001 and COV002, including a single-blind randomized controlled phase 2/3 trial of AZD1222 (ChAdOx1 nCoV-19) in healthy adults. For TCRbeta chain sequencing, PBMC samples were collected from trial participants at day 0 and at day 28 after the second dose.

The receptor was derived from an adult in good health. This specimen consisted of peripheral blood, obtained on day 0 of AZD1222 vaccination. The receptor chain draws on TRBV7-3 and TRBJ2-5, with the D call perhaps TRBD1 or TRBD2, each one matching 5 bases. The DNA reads TGTGCCAGCAGCCTTGGGACCCGGGGGACCCAGTACTTC. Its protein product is CASSLGTRGTQYF.